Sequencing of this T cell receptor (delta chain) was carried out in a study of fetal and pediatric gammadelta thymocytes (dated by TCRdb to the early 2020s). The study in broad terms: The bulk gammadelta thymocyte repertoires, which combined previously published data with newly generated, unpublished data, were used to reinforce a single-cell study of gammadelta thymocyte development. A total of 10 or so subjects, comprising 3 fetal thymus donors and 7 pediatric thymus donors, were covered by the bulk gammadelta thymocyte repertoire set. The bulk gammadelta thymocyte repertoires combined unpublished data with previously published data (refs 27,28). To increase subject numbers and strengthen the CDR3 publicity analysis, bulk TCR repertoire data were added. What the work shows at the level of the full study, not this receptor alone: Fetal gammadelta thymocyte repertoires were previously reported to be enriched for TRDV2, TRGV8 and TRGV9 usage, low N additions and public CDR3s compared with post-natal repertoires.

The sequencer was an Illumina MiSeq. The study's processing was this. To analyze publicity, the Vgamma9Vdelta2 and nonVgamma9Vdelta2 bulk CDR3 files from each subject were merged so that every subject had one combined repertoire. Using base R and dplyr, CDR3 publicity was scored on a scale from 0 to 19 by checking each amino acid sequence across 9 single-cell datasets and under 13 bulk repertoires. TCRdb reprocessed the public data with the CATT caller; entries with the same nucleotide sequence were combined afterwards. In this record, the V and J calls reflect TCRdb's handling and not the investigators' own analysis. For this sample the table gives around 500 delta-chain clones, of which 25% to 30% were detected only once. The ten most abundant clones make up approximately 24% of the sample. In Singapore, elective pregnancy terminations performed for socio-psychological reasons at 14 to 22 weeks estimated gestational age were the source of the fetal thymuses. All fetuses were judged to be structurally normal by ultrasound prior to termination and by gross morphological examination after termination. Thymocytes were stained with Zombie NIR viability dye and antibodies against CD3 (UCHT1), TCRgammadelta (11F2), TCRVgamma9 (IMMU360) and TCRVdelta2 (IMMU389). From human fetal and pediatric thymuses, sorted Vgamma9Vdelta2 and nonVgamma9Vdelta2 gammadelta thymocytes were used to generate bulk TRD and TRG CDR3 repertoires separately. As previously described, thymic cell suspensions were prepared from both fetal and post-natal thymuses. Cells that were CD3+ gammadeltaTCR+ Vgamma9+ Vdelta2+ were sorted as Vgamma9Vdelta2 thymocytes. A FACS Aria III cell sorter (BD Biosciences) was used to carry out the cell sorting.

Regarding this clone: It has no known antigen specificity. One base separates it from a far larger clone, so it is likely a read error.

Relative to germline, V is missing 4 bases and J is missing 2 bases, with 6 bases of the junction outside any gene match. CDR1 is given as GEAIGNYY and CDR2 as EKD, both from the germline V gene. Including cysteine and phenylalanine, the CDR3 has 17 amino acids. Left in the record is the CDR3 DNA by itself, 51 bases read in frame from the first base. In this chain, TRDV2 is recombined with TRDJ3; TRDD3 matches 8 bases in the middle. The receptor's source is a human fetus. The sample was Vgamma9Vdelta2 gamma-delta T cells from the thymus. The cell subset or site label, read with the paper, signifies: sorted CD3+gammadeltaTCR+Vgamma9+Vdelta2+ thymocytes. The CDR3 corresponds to CACEVLGGTWDTRQMFF. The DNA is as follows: TGTGCCTGTGAAGTACTGGGGGGTACCTGGGACACCCGACAGATGTTTTTC.